This TCR beta chain was identified in a study of T cell clonotyping in hematopoietic cell transplantation. The repertoire was sequenced with immunoSEQ multiplex PCR; TCRdb's copy has only in-frame clones and lacks some. The top ten hold around 30% of the sample, which has approximately 1,500 clones, around two thirds seen once. Germline values: CDR1 SGHNT, CDR2 YENEEA. The CDR3 sequence is 13 residues long. V was clipped by 0 bases and J by 6 bases, with 8 bases between them. This receptor was identified in a female patient between 55 and 75 years old who had an allogeneic stem cell transplant, so the T cells may come from the graft donor. Some clones in this sample may be carry-over from other donors' samples. Material: peripheral blood mononuclear cells, obtained 100 days after allogeneic stem cell transplant. The chain carries TRBV11-3 and TRBJ2-5; D call uncertain. CDR3 bases: TGTGCCAGCAGCTTAGATCACTTGAAGACCCAGTACTTC. As protein: CASSLDHLKTQYF.